Presented here are 21 T cell receptor beta chains from one specimen sequenced in a study of T cells after yellow fever vaccination. TCRdb reanalysed the 5' RACE reads using MiXCR and keeps one entry per CDR3 protein. The sample records roughly 330,000 distinct CDR3 sequences, 4% being singletons. The specimen was PBMCs, collected 5 days after the yellow fever booster vaccination. These receptors were obtained from a man aged 18 to 29 who received the YFV17D yellow fever vaccine.

This chain links TRBV19 with TRBJ1-5; a weak D match, TRBD1 (6 bases). This CDR3 region has 14 residues. Looked up from germline, CDR1 is LNHDA and CDR2 is SQIVND (reference sequence). Trimming removed 1 base at V and 5 bases at J, with 9 bases between. The CDR3 loop is CASSIVAGDQPQHF. The CDR3 nucleotides read TGTGCCAGTAGTATAGTGGCAGGGGATCAGCCCCAGCATTTT. The full variable domain, with the rest looked up from reference TRBV19 and TRBJ1-5, is DGGITQSPKYLFRKEGQNVTLSCEQNLNHDAMYWYRQDPGQGLRLIYYSQIVNDFQKGDIAEGYSVSREKKESFPLTVTSAQKNPTAFYLCASSIVAGDQPQHFGDGTRLSIL.

The chain uses TRBV20-1 and TRBJ1-1; D possibly corresponds to TRBD1 (5 bases). CDR1 and CDR2 from the germline V gene are DFQATT and SNEGSKA (reference sequence). The CDR3 loop spans 14 amino acids. Between the trimmed V and J ends, which lost 3 bases and 1 base, there was a span of 12 bases. The DNA of the CDR3 is TGCAGTGCTAGGACAGCGCAGGGGAACACTGAAGCTTTCTTT. Residues: CSARTAQGNTEAFF.

Ten or more counts support this clonotype. DNA for the CDR3: TGTGCCAGCATTGTTGGCAGCGTAGCTTTCTTT. Translating gives CASIVGSVAFF. The rearrangement joins TRBV2 to TRBJ1-1; the D is unclear. Per the germline V gene, CDR1 is SNHLY and CDR2 is FYNNEI. CDR3 length: 11 amino acids. V lost 7 bases and J 10 bases, leaving 13 bases between the germline ends.

The table lists this clonotype with a few counts. The chain combines TRBV7-9 with TRBJ1-1; D remains ambiguous. Germline CDR1 reads SEHNR; CDR2 reads FQNEAQ (reference sequence). The CDR3 totals 12 residues. V was clipped by 11 bases and J by 1 base, with 11 bases between them. This CDR3 reads CAFERSNTEAFF. The CDR3 coding sequence is TGTGCCTTCGAGCGGTCGAACACTGAAGCTTTCTTT.

In this sample, this clonotype turned up many times. The gene calls are TRBV11-2 and TRBJ2-3; D gene unclear. The V and J ends lost 4 bases and 4 bases respectively, with 3 bases between them. The CDR3 loop spans 11 amino acids. Germline loops: CDR1 SGHAT, CDR2 FQNNGV. The CDR3 spells CASSSPDTQYF. Written as DNA, the CDR3 is TGTGCCAGCAGCTCGCCAGATACGCAGTATTTT.

The table lists this clonotype with many counts. The rearrangement links TRBV5-6 to TRBJ1-1; 10 bases map to TRBD1. V was clipped by 1 base and J by 0 bases; unmatched bases: 3. Per the germline V gene, CDR1 is SGHDT and CDR2 is YYEEEE. This CDR3 comprises 16 residues. For the CDR3, the DNA is TGTGCCAGCAGCTTGATGACAGGGGGCCTGAACACTGAAGCTTTCTTT. Amino acids: CASSLMTGGLNTEAFF.

This clonotype has ten or more counts. The chain is built from TRBV29-1 and TRBJ2-1; 8 bases align to TRBD1. The germline gives CDR1 SQVTM, CDR2 ANQGSEA. V was clipped by 8 bases and J by 3 bases; unmatched bases: 6. This CDR3 region has 13 residues. CDR3 protein: CSTRQGSYNEQFF. The CDR3 DNA sequence: TGCAGCACACGACAGGGGAGCTACAATGAGCAGTTCTTC.

The chain joins TRBV2 to TRBJ2-3; D gene ambiguous. Germline V gene sequence: CDR1 SNHLY, CDR2 FYNNEI. The V and J ends lost 3 bases and 1 base respectively, with 2 bases between them. CDR3 size: 12 residues. CDR3 bases: TGTGCCAGCAGTGATCGCACAGATACGCAGTATTTT. Its protein is CASSDRTDTQYF.

This clonotype was found many times. CDR3 DNA sequence: TGTGCCAGCAGCCCCACAGGGGGCGTCCCCTACGAGCAGTACGTC. As protein: CASSPTGGVPYEQYV. The chain couples TRBV28 to TRBJ2-7; 9 nucleotides align to TRBD1. Germline trimming cut 6 bases from V and 2 bases from J; bases unmatched to any gene: 8. Germline assignment: CDR1 MDHEN and CDR2 SYDVKM. The CDR3 spans 15 residues.

This clonotype has only a few counts. CDR3 sequence (DNA): TGCAGTGCTACCCGGGGGACCCAAGAGACCCAGTACTTC. Translation: CSATRGTQETQYF. The V and J genes are TRBV20-1 and TRBJ2-5; perhaps TRBD2 as D (6 bases). Per germline, CDR1 DFQATT and CDR2 SNEGSKA (reference sequence). This CDR3 comprises 13 residues. V gave up 4 bases and J gave up 1 base, with 10 bases separating them.

The chain employs TRBV14 and TRBJ2-7; D call uncertain. This CDR3 spans 14 amino acids. The germline CDR1 and CDR2 sequences are SGHDN and FVKESK. The chain's CDR3 is CASSQRHPSYELYV. Written as DNA, the CDR3 is TGTGCCAGCAGCCAGCGACATCCTTCCTACGAGCTGTACGTC.

This clonotype came up a few times. The chain links TRBV10-3 to TRBJ2-5; no reliable D call. This CDR3 spans 11 amino acids. Germline V gene sequence: CDR1 ENHRY, CDR2 SYGVKD. CDR3 loop: CATTEQETQYF. In DNA form, the CDR3 reads TGTGCTACGACGGAACAAGAGACCCAGTACTTC.

This clonotype was recorded a few times. The chain recombines TRBV5-1 with TRBJ1-2; perhaps TRBD1 as D (6 bases). This CDR3 comprises 14 residues. V gave up 4 bases and J gave up 1 base, with 11 bases separating them. Germline loops: CDR1 SGHRS, CDR2 YFSETQ. CDR3 bases: TGCGCCAGCAGCCTGACAGGATTTAACTATGGCTACACCTTC. Translating gives CASSLTGFNYGYTF.

The CDR3 DNA reads TGTGCCAGCAGAGAACCGGGGCGGCACGAGCAGTACGTC. It is translated as CASREPGRHEQYV. The chain links TRBV5-5 to TRBJ2-7; D is possibly TRBD1 or TRBD2 (5 bases each). The CDR3 has 13 residues. The germline CDR1 and CDR2 sequences are SGHKS and YYEKEE (reference sequence). Trimming removed 5 bases at V and 5 bases at J, with 14 bases between.

The V call is TRBV4-2, the J call TRBJ2-7; weak D call: TRBD2 (7 bases). The CDR3 is 14 residues long. The germline gives CDR1 LGHNA, CDR2 YNFKEQ. V lost 0 bases and J 3 bases, leaving 9 bases between the germline ends. This chain's CDR3 is CASSQDGGRYEQYF. In nucleotides, the CDR3 is TGTGCCAGCAGCCAAGACGGGGGGCGCTACGAGCAGTACTTC.

The CDR3 spells CSVGRGGGYTF. For the CDR3, the DNA is TGCAGCGTTGGAAGGGGGGGTGGCTACACCTTC. The chain uses TRBV29-1 and TRBJ1-2, with a weak D call TRBD1 (6 bases). There are 11 residues in the CDR3. V was shortened by 4 bases and J by 7 bases, with 10 bases between the two germline ends. Germline V lookup: CDR1 SQVTM, CDR2 ANQGSEA.

The chain couples TRBV20-1 to TRBJ2-5, with D tentatively TRBD2 (6 bases). In germline, CDR1 is DFQATT, CDR2 SNEGSKA (reference sequence). V lost 5 bases to trimming and J lost 3 bases, with 16 bases between them. This CDR3 is 14 amino acids long. The CDR3 is CSAWAVGGKETQYF. CDR3 nucleotide sequence: TGCAGTGCTTGGGCCGTAGGAGGGAAAGAGACCCAGTACTTC.

This clonotype has more than one count but fewer than ten. The V and J genes are TRBV12-3 or TRBV12-4 and TRBJ2-3; D is possibly TRBD1 (5 bases). This CDR3 region has 11 residues. Trimming took off 7 bases at V and 9 bases at J, with 11 bases between the two ends. Here the CDR3 reads CASTPRTTQYF. The CDR3 coding sequence is TGTGCCAGCACCCCTCGGACAACGCAGTATTTT.

This clonotype has a count of ten or more. The rearrangement uses TRBV28 and TRBJ1-6, with D unresolved. Germline CDR1 reads MDHEN; CDR2 reads SYDVKM. CDR3 size: 12 residues. Trimming pared 3 bases from V and 5 bases from J, leaving 2 bases between. The CDR3 nucleotides read TGTGCCAGCAGTTTTAATAATTCACCCCTCCACTTT. It codes for CASSFNNSPLHF.

The CDR3: CASSAGTGGFAPLHF. As DNA, the CDR3 is TGTGCCAGCAGCGCCGGGACAGGGGGTTTCGCACCCCTCCACTTT. This chain links TRBV7-6 with TRBJ1-6; 11 bases are a match to TRBD1. The CDR3 covers 15 residues. V shed 5 bases, J shed 11 bases, and the junction held 8 bases outside the gene matches. The V gene's germline CDR1 is SGHVS and CDR2 FNYEAQ.

This clonotype has a count of ten or more. The chain links TRBV6-5 to TRBJ1-1, with a weak D call TRBD1 (6 bases). With 5 bases removed from V and 0 bases from J, the gap between germline ends came to 16 bases. The CDR3 extends over 16 amino acids. Germline assignment: CDR1 MNHEY and CDR2 SVGAGI. The chain's CDR3 is CASSLWRGTLNTEAFF. The CDR3 coding sequence is TGTGCCAGCAGTCTGTGGAGGGGGACGTTGAACACTGAAGCTTTCTTT.